A selection of T cell receptor beta chains follows, all from one sample in a study of T cell repertoires in cytomegalovirus infection. TCRdb re-derived calls from the reads in MiXCR, one entry per CDR3 protein. The sample has a few hundred thousand distinct CDR3 sequences, 15% to 20% seen once. Material: PBMCs. These receptors were collected from a human donor in good health (CMV status not recorded). Some clones in this sample may be carry-over from other donors' samples. Each CDR3 is given with its conserved first and last residue. The D gene is left open where the match is weak. Expanded clones get a size class; other rows say once, few or many, or leave the size out.

>TRBD1|NA|TRBJ1-2|TRBV4-1
CASSQEGTGGYGYTF
TGCGCCAGCAGCCAAGAAGGGACAGGGGGGTATGGCTACACCTTC
>NA|many|TRBJ1-1|TRBV29-1
CSVNRDGENTEAFF
TGCAGCGTAAACCGGGACGGGGAGAACACTGAAGCTTTCTTT
>TRBD2|NA|TRBJ2-5|TRBV28
CASSLTSGSSETQYF
TGTGCCAGCAGTTTGACTAGCGGGAGTTCGGAGACCCAGTACTTC
>TRBD1|few|TRBJ1-5|TRBV7-2
CASSLEGTEYSNQPQHF
TGTGCCAGCAGCTTAGAAGGGACAGAATATAGCAATCAGCCCCAGCATTTT
>NA|NA|TRBJ2-7|TRBV29-1
CSVEEVRAYEQYF
TGCAGCGTTGAAGAGGTCAGGGCCTACGAGCAGTACTTC
>NA|NA|TRBJ1-1|TRBV28
CASSPLAGNLILTEAFF
TGTGCCAGCAGTCCCCTCGCCGGGAACCTGATATTGACTGAAGCTTTCTTT
>NA|NA|TRBJ1-6|TRBV2
CASKDGGNSPLHF
TGTGCCAGCAAAGATGGCGGGAATTCACCCCTCCACTTT
>TRBD1|NA|TRBJ2-7|TRBV15
CATRGGTGSLEQYF
TGTGCCACCAGGGGGGGGACAGGGTCCCTCGAGCAGTACTTC
>TRBD1|few|TRBJ1-4|TRBV5-1
CASSRDRMTTNEKLFF
TGCGCCAGCAGCCGGGACAGAATGACAACTAATGAAAAACTGTTTTTT
>TRBD1|many|TRBJ1-2|TRBV7-9
CASSRDRPYGYTF
TGTGCCAGCAGCCGGGACAGGCCTTATGGCTACACCTTC
>NA|NA|TRBJ2-3|TRBV6-6
CASSSRVRPDTQYF
TGTGCCAGCAGTTCCCGGGTTAGGCCAGATACGCAGTATTTT
>NA|NA|TRBJ2-4|TRBV7-2
CASSPGLGIQYF
TGTGCCAGCAGCCCAGGGTTGGGCATTCAGTACTTC